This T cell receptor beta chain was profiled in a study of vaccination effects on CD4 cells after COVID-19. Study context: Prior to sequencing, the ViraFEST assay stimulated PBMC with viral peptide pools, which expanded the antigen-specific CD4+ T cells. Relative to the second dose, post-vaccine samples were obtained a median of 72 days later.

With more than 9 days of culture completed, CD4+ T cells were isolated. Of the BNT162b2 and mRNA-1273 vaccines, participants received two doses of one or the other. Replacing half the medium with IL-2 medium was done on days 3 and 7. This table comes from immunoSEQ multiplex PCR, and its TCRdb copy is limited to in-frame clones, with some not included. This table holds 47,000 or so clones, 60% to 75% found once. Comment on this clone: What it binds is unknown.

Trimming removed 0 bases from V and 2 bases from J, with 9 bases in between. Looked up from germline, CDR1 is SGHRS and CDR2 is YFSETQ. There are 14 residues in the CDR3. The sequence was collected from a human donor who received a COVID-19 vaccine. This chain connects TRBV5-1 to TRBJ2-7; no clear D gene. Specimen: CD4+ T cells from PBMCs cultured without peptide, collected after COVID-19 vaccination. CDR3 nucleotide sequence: TGCGCCAGCAGCTTGGAGAACGGACCCTACGAGCAGTACTTC. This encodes CASSLENGPYEQYF.